A selection of T cell receptor beta chains follows, all from one sample in a study of regulatory T cells in long-lasting Graves disease. Via MiXCR, TCRdb re-called the multiplex PCR reads, giving one row per CDR3 protein. Here the sample spans roughly 500,000 distinct CDR3 sequences, roughly a fifth being singletons. The sequencing here drew on peripheral blood mononuclear cells (PBMCs), taken when the disease was refractory, from a patient treated with antithyroid drugs. Source of these receptors: a female donor with Graves disease. Each CDR3 is given with its conserved first and last residue. D genes are given only for firm matches. Some rows mark clone size as missing; the rest say once, few, many or name a class of expanded clone.

d_call	v_call	j_call	clone_size	cdr3_nt	cdr3_aa
-	TRBV7-2	TRBJ2-6	many	TGTGCCAGCAGCTTAATTTCTGGGGCCAACGTCCTGACTTTC	CASSLISGANVLTF
-	TRBV7-2	TRBJ2-7	many	TGTGCCAGCAGCTGGGACGCAACCTCCTGGGAGCAGTACTTC	CASSWDATSWEQYF
TRBD1	TRBV7-3	TRBJ2-7	-	TGTGCCAGCAGCATCTCGACCGGGACAGGGTACGAGCAGTACTTC	CASSISTGTGYEQYF
TRBD1	TRBV12-3/TRBV12-4	TRBJ1-4	many	TGTGCCAGCAGTCCCTCTCGGACAGGGGATGAAAAACTGTTTTTT	CASSPSRTGDEKLFF
TRBD1	TRBV30	TRBJ1-4	few	TGTGCCTGGAGTACAGGGGGTGATAATGAAAAACTGTTTTTT	CAWSTGGDNEKLFF
-	TRBV6-1	TRBJ2-2	once	TGTGCCAGCAGTGGAAGCTATGGCAGAAGTAACACCGGGGAGCTGTTTTTT	CASSGSYGRSNTGELFF
-	TRBV4-1	TRBJ1-4	-	TGCGCCAGCAGCCTGACAAGGGGGGAAAAACTGTTTTTT	CASSLTRGEKLFF
TRBD1	TRBV10-3	TRBJ1-4	few	TGTGCCATCAGTGACCCGGACAGGGGGAATGAAAAACTGTTTTTT	CAISDPDRGNEKLFF
-	TRBV15	TRBJ1-5	many	TGTGCCACCAGCAGAGGGGAGGACAGTAGCAATCAGCCCCAGCATTTT	CATSRGEDSSNQPQHF
-	TRBV20-1	TRBJ2-5	many	TGCAGTGCTCCCCAGGGACACTTCCAAGAGACCCAGTACTTC	CSAPQGHFQETQYF
-	TRBV6-1	TRBJ1-4	many	TGTGCCAGCAGAATGAGACAGACGGGAGACAAGGCAACTAATGAAAAACTGTTTTTT	CASRMRQTGDKATNEKLFF
-	TRBV2	TRBJ1-2	many	TGTGCCAGTCGTATCAGCTGGGGGGGGGATGGCTACACCTTC	CASRISWGGDGYTF
TRBD1	TRBV29-1	TRBJ1-2	many	TGCAGCGTTGAAGAGGCAAACAGGGGCTATGGCTACACCTTC	CSVEEANRGYGYTF
TRBD2	TRBV11-2	TRBJ2-7	many	TGTGCCAGCAGCGACGGGACTAGCGGGAGGGACGAGCAGTACTTC	CASSDGTSGRDEQYF
-	TRBV3-1	TRBJ1-4	few	TGTGCCAGCAGCCAAGGCTGGGACGATCCCGAAAAACTGTTTTTT	CASSQGWDDPEKLFF
-	TRBV29-1	TRBJ1-2	few	TGCAGCGCAAACCCGGGTTCGAGGGGCTACACCTTC	CSANPGSRGYTF
TRBD1	TRBV10-3	TRBJ1-2	many	TGTGCCATCAACCGGGACAGGGAGAACTATGGCTACACCTTC	CAINRDRENYGYTF
-	TRBV5-1	TRBJ1-2	many	TGCGCCAGCAGCTTGGGGACAGCCTCGGGAGCCGGCTACACCTTC	CASSLGTASGAGYTF
-	TRBV2	TRBJ2-6	many	TGTGCCAGCAGGCGACTGGGGAGCTCTGGGGCCAACGTCCTGACTTTC	CASRRLGSSGANVLTF
-	TRBV12-3/TRBV12-4	TRBJ1-5	few	TGTGCCAGCAGTGGGGCGCTTAGCAATCAGCCCCAGCATTTT	CASSGALSNQPQHF
-	TRBV27	TRBJ1-5	many	TGTGCCAGCAGTTTCGGACAGAACAATCAGCCCCAGCATTTT	CASSFGQNNQPQHF
-	TRBV3-1	TRBJ1-2	-	TGTGCCAGCAGCCAAGACCCAGGGTTGGCCTATGGCTACACCTTC	CASSQDPGLAYGYTF
-	TRBV28	TRBJ1-2	many	TGTGCCAGCAGTTCCACCCTGCGCGGTAACTATGGCTACACCTTC	CASSSTLRGNYGYTF
-	TRBV6-5	TRBJ2-6	-	TGTGCCAGCAGTTACTTTACTGCCTTCTCTGGGGCCAACGTCCTGACTTTC	CASSYFTAFSGANVLTF
-	TRBV10-3	TRBJ2-3	few	TGTGCCATCAGTGACCCCGCCGACTCCGATACGCAGTATTTT	CAISDPADSDTQYF
-	TRBV7-2	TRBJ2-5	medium-sized	TGTGCCAGCAGCTTATTTGGGGAGAAGTACCAAGAGACCCAGTACTTC	CASSLFGEKYQETQYF
-	TRBV7-2	TRBJ1-3	-	TGTGCCAGCAGCTCCACGGGGGGATATGGAAACACCATACATTTT	CASSSTGGYGNTIHF
TRBD2	TRBV20-1	TRBJ2-7	few	TGCAGTGCTAGAGATGGCCGGGAGGAGATCGAGCAGTACTTC	CSARDGREEIEQYF
-	TRBV7-9	TRBJ1-1	few	TGTGCCAGCAGCACCAGGGATCAAAACACTGAAGCTTTCTTT	CASSTRDQNTEAFF
-	TRBV28	TRBJ1-5	few	TGTGCCTGCTCCGACAATCAGCCCCAGCATTTT	CACSDNQPQHF
TRBD1	TRBV28	TRBJ1-5	many	TGTGCCAGCAGTTCCCCGGGACAGGGGAATCAGCCCCAGCATTTT	CASSSPGQGNQPQHF
-	TRBV20-1	TRBJ2-5	-	TGCAGTGCTAGACCCCAGGGGCTCGGGACTACGAAGACCCAGTACTTC	CSARPQGLGTTKTQYF
-	TRBV7-2	TRBJ2-1	-	TGTGCCAGCAGCTCCTATGGGGATTACAATGAGCAGTTCTTC	CASSSYGDYNEQFF
TRBD2	TRBV19	TRBJ2-2	-	TGTGCCACTCGCCGGGCCGTAGCGGGATACACCGGGGAGCTGTTTTTT	CATRRAVAGYTGELFF
-	TRBV11-2	TRBJ2-5	many	TGTGCCAGCAGCTTAGCGTTCGGTTACCAAGAGACCCAGTACTTC	CASSLAFGYQETQYF
TRBD2	TRBV7-2	TRBJ2-7	few	TGTGCCAGCAGCTTAGTCACTCTCCCCGGGACTAGCGGGAGGCGAGGATTCTACGAGCAGTACTTC	CASSLVTLPGTSGRRGFYEQYF
TRBD2	TRBV2	TRBJ2-7	few	TGTGCCAGCAGTGCCGGGGGGGTCAGCTCCTACGAGCAGTACTTC	CASSAGGVSSYEQYF
-	TRBV7-9	TRBJ1-2	many	TGTGCCAGCAGCTCGCCTCCACAGGGACCAGCAAACTATGGCTACACCTTC	CASSSPPQGPANYGYTF
-	TRBV7-2	TRBJ1-3	few	TGTGCCAGCAGCTTTTTTAACGGCGGAAACACCATATATTTT	CASSFFNGGNTIYF
-	TRBV14	TRBJ2-5	-	TGTGCCAGCAGCCGGTGGGAGGAAGAGACCCAGTACTTC	CASSRWEEETQYF
TRBD1	TRBV28	TRBJ1-4	many	TGTGCCAGCAGCCTACACAGGGGAACGAATGAAAAACTGTTTTTT	CASSLHRGTNEKLFF
-	TRBV20-1	TRBJ2-6	-	TGCAGTGCTAGAAACCCCCTAGTGGGTGGGGCCAACGTCCTGACTTTC	CSARNPLVGGANVLTF
-	TRBV14	TRBJ1-1	-	TGTGCCAGCAGCCAAGGTCTCCGCGGTGAAGCTTTCTTT	CASSQGLRGEAFF
-	TRBV2	TRBJ2-4	many	TGTGCCAGCAGTGAACAGGCAGCCGCCGCCAAAAACATTCAGTACTTC	CASSEQAAAAKNIQYF
-	TRBV2	TRBJ1-4	many	TGTGCCAGCAGTGATCTGGGTGGCTTTAATGAAAAACTGTTTTTT	CASSDLGGFNEKLFF
-	TRBV7-8	TRBJ2-3	-	TGTGCCAGCAGCTTACGAGAGGGCCCAGATACGCAGTATTTT	CASSLREGPDTQYF
TRBD1	TRBV27	TRBJ1-6	many	TGTGCCAGCAGTTTATCCTCTCCCCTGGGACAGGGGGCATATAATTCACCCCTCCACTTT	CASSLSSPLGQGAYNSPLHF
TRBD1	TRBV19	TRBJ1-5	-	TGTGCCAGTAGTATAGGAGGGACAGGGGTCAGCAATCAGCCCCAGCATTTT	CASSIGGTGVSNQPQHF
-	TRBV27	TRBJ1-3	-	TGTGCCAGCAGCCGCGACGGAACGGATGGAAACACCATATATTTT	CASSRDGTDGNTIYF
-	TRBV6-2/TRBV6-3	TRBJ1-4	few	TGTGCCAGCAGCAAGGACGCCCGATTTGAAAAACTGTTTTTT	CASSKDARFEKLFF
-	TRBV6-2/TRBV6-3	TRBJ1-1	-	TGTGCCAGCAGTTTCGTCGGGCCCTATGAAGCTTTCTTT	CASSFVGPYEAFF
-	TRBV6-5	TRBJ1-5	-	TGTGCCAGCAGTTACACGGGGGGTCAGGATCAGCCCCAGCATTTT	CASSYTGGQDQPQHF